A selection of T cell receptor beta chains follows, all from one sample in a study of T cells in localized non-small cell lung cancer. Measured with immunoSEQ multiplex PCR; TCRdb has only the in-frame clones, and not every one. Of fewer than 25,000 clones detected, roughly nine tenths appear once; the ten largest clones hold more than 0.95%. The sample here was peripheral blood, taken before any cancer treatment. The receptors were sampled from a woman aged 35 to 70 with stage I lung adenocarcinoma. The CDR3 runs from the conserved cysteine through the conserved F or W. D genes are given only for firm matches. Size is stated for part of the rows, as once, few or many counts, or as a class when the clone is expanded.

TRBV4-3	TRBJ1-2	.	.	TGCGCCAGCAGCCAAGAGTGGGGAGGCTACACCTTC	CASSQEWGGYTF
TRBV5-5	TRBJ2-1	.	.	TGTGCCAGCAGCTACGGCAACTTATTACACAATGAGCAGTTCTTC	CASSYGNLLHNEQFF
TRBV7-2	TRBJ1-6	.	few	TGTGCCAGCAGCTTTACTAGTGGCGGAATGAATTCACCCCTCCACTTT	CASSFTSGGMNSPLHF
TRBV29-1	TRBJ2-1	TRBD1	.	TGCAGCGTGAGGGACAGGGCCTCCTACAATGAGCAGTTCTTC	CSVRDRASYNEQFF
TRBV27	TRBJ2-7	.	.	TGTGCCAGCAGTTTCGACGGTCCCTACGAGCAGTACTTC	CASSFDGPYEQYF
TRBV18	TRBJ2-2	.	.	TGTGCCAGCTCACCACTCCAGGGTTTAAACACCGGGGAGCTGTTTTTT	CASSPLQGLNTGELFF
TRBV7-2	TRBJ1-2	.	.	TGTGCCAGCAGCACGATTCCCCGGCCTGACAGGTTGAATGGCTACACCTTC	CASSTIPRPDRLNGYTF
TRBV5-6	TRBJ2-3	TRBD2	.	TGTGCCAGCAGCCCTTCGCGGGGGGGAAGTGCTAGCACAGATACGCAGTATTTT	CASSPSRGGSASTDTQYF
TRBV18	TRBJ1-1	.	.	TGTGCCAGCTCACCAGCGCAGAATTCGAACACTGAAGCTTTCTTT	CASSPAQNSNTEAFF
TRBV10-3	TRBJ2-7	.	few	TGTGCCATCAGTGAGACTGCGCGAGGGGTATGGCCCTACGAGCAGTACTTC	CAISETARGVWPYEQYF
TRBV20-1	TRBJ1-2	.	.	TGCAGTGCTAGAGACCTCTATGGCTACACCTTC	CSARDLYGYTF
TRBV6-6	TRBJ2-1	.	.	TGTGCCAGCAGTCCCCATCGAGATGAGCAGTTCTTC	CASSPHRDEQFF
TRBV7-9	TRBJ2-3	TRBD2	once	TGTGCCAGCAGCCACCAGCCGGGACTAGCGGGGGCTAGCACAGATACGCAGTATTTT	CASSHQPGLAGASTDTQYF
TRBV15	TRBJ2-7	.	.	TGTGCCACCAGCAGAGATAAATCAGTCCTCAGATACGAGCAGTACTTC	CATSRDKSVLRYEQYF
TRBV7-6	TRBJ2-2	.	.	TGTGCCAGCAGCTTAGCTGGGATGGGGACCGGGAAGCTGTTTTTT	CASSLAGMGTGKLFF
TRBV19	TRBJ1-6	TRBD1	.	TGTGCCAGTACCCGAGGACAGGGGGAAATGGTTTCACCCCTCCACTTT	CASTRGQGEMVSPLHF
TRBV7-7	TRBJ1-3	.	once	TGTGCCAGCAGCCGCGACAGAGGAAACACCATATATTTT	CASSRDRGNTIYF
TRBV7-2	TRBJ2-7	.	.	TGTGCCAGCAGCTTAGCGAACTACGAGCAGTACTTC	CASSLANYEQYF
TRBV5-8	TRBJ2-7	.	.	TGTGCCAGCAGCGTATTATCGGGACGCTCGCTCTCCTACGAGCAGTACTTC	CASSVLSGRSLSYEQYF
TRBV4-3	TRBJ1-6	.	.	TGCGCCAGCAGCCAAGTCCTAGACTCACCCCTCCACTTT	CASSQVLDSPLHF
TRBV6-4	TRBJ2-3	TRBD2	.	TGTGCCAGCAGTGAGACTAGCGGAGGCACAGATACGCAGTATTTT	CASSETSGGTDTQYF
TRBV7-9	TRBJ2-7	.	.	TGTGCCAGCAGTCAGAACAGGGCTTTCTACGAGCAGTACTTC	CASSQNRAFYEQYF
TRBV19	TRBJ2-4	.	once	TGTGCCAGTAGGAGCGGTCCCCAAGCCAAAAACATTCAGTACTTC	CASRSGPQAKNIQYF
TRBV9	TRBJ2-3	.	.	TGTGCCAGCAGCGTAGGGGCCTCGTGGTTTGATACGCAGTATTTT	CASSVGASWFDTQYF
TRBV4-3	TRBJ2-7	.	.	TGCGCCAGCAGCCAATTTGCAGGGGACGAGCAGTACTTC	CASSQFAGDEQYF
TRBV2	TRBJ1-5	TRBD1	.	TGTGCCAGCAGTGAAGAGGGGGCGTGGCCCCAGCATTTT	CASSEEGAWPQHF
TRBV5-1	TRBJ1-6	.	.	TGCGCCAGCAGCTTGGAGGGTCTGGATTCACCCCTCCACTTT	CASSLEGLDSPLHF
TRBV28	TRBJ1-4	TRBD1	.	TGTGCCAGCAGTTTAAGGACAGGGACTCTAACTAATGAAAAACTGTTTTTT	CASSLRTGTLTNEKLFF
TRBV23-1	TRBJ2-5	.	.	TGCGCCAGCAGTCAAGTTAAGGTAGAAAAGACCCAGTACTTC	CASSQVKVEKTQYF
TRBV2	TRBJ2-6	.	.	TGTGCCAGCAGTGAAGAATGGTCTGGGGCCAACGTCCTGACTTTC	CASSEEWSGANVLTF
TRBV14	TRBJ1-6	.	.	TGTGCCAGCAGCCAAGTTGGGAATTCACCCCTCCACTTT	CASSQVGNSPLHF
TRBV2	TRBJ1-4	TRBD1	.	TGTGCCAGCAGAGACAGGGTCGGTAGCGAAAAACTGTTTTTT	CASRDRVGSEKLFF
TRBV13	TRBJ2-3	.	.	TGTGCCAGCAGCTACCCTAGTTCTGGAGATACGCAGTATTTT	CASSYPSSGDTQYF
TRBV28	TRBJ1-2	.	.	TGTGCCAGCAGGCCGTGGGCAACCTATGGCTACACCTTC	CASRPWATYGYTF
TRBV7-9	TRBJ1-2	.	.	TGTGCCAGCAGCTTAAGACCCTCCTATGGCTACACCTTC	CASSLRPSYGYTF
TRBV7-9	TRBJ2-3	.	.	TGCAGCGGTATGAGGATACCTAGCACAGATACGCAGTATTTT	CSGMRIPSTDTQYF
TRBV7-2	TRBJ1-2	TRBD1	.	TGTGCCAGCAGCTTCCCCCGGGACAGGGGGCATTATGGCTACACCTTC	CASSFPRDRGHYGYTF
TRBV14	TRBJ1-1	TRBD1	once	TGTGCCAGCAGCCAAGTGGCAGGGGGGACTGAAGCTTTCTTT	CASSQVAGGTEAFF
TRBV7-6	TRBJ1-2	.	.	TGTGCCAGCAGCTACACAGAAAACTATGGCTACACCTTC	CASSYTENYGYTF
TRBV5-4	TRBJ1-1	.	.	TGTGCCAGCAGCGACAGACGTAGCACTGAAGCTTTCTTT	CASSDRRSTEAFF
TRBV5-1	TRBJ2-5	.	.	TGCGCCAGCAGCTCCCCCAGTCAAGAGACCCAGTACTTC	CASSSPSQETQYF
TRBV6-5	TRBJ1-6	.	.	TGTGCCAGCAGTCGCGTTGATTCACCCCTCCACTTT	CASSRVDSPLHF